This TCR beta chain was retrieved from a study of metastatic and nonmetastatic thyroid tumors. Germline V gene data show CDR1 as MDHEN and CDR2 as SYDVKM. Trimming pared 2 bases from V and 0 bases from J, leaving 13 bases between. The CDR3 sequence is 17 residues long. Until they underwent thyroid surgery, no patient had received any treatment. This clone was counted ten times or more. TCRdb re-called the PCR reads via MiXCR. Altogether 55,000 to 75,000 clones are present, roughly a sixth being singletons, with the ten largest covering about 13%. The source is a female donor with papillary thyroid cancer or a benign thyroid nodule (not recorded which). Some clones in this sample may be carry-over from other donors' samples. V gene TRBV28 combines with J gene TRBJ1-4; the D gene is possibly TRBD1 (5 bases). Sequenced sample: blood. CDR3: CASSLQGWGSTNEKLFF. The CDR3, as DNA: TGTGCCAGCAGTTTACAGGGCTGGGGATCAACTAATGAAAAACTGTTTTTT. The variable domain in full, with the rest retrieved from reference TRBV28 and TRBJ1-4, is DVKVTQSSRYLVKRTGEKVFLECVQDMDHENMFWYRQDPGLGLRLIYFSYDVKMKEKGDIPEGYSVSREKKERFSLILESASTNQTSMYLCASSLQGWGSTNEKLFFGSGTQLSVL.